This T cell receptor (beta chain) appears in the sequencing data of a study of blood T cell repertoires in COVID-19. Clones were sequenced by immunoSEQ multiplex PCR, and TCRdb holds only the in-frame ones, with some missing. The sample has 250,000 to 350,000 clones, 80% to 90% seen once. This clone was seen a single time. Trimming cost V 11 bases and J 7 bases; bases outside gene matches: 8. CDR3 length: 12 amino acids. The germline gives CDR1 SGHVS, CDR2 FQNEAQ. The chain uses TRBV7-8 and TRBJ1-1, with 9 nucleotides matching TRBD1. The specimen sequenced was PBMCs or T cells enriched from blood (not recorded which). The sequence derives from a woman aged 18-29 years who had recovered from COVID-19. The CDR3 spells CAVTGTGIEAFF. For the CDR3, the DNA is TGTGCCGTGACCGGGACAGGGATTGAAGCTTTCTTT.